Listed here are 13 T cell receptor beta chains from one sample, sequenced in a study of T cells in Graves' hyperthyroidism and ophthalmopathy. TCR beta CDR3 regions were amplified from RNA transcripts. TCR CDR3 regions were first amplified by RT-PCR with HTBI primers. Each CDR3 protein gets one entry after TCRdb re-called the multiplex PCR reads with MiXCR. The sample records around 350,000 distinct CDR3 sequences, around 15% being singletons. The specimen was blood. The receptors derive from a woman aged 60-70 years with Graves' ophthalmopathy.

This clonotype was observed many times. The chain couples TRBV20-1 to TRBJ2-1, with 7 nucleotides matching TRBD2. Germline values: CDR1 DFQATT, CDR2 SNEGSKA (reference sequence). The CDR3 is 15 residues long. Trimming cost V 4 bases and J 7 bases; bases outside gene matches: 13. CDR3 protein: CSAKQRDPARNEQFF. The CDR3 bases are TGCAGTGCTAAACAGCGGGACCCCGCTAGGAATGAGCAGTTCTTC.

The chain employs TRBV6-1 and TRBJ2-7, with 7 positions matching TRBD1. V gave up 5 bases and J gave up 2 bases; unmatched junction bases: 12. Germline CDR1 reads MNHNS; CDR2 reads SASEGT. This CDR3 is built from 16 residues. CDR3 residues: CASSSHRQGPTYEQYF. The CDR3 DNA follows: TGTGCCAGCAGTTCCCACCGACAGGGTCCGACCTACGAGCAGTACTTC.

The chain links TRBV27 to TRBJ2-7; no reliable D call. The CDR3 consists of 13 residues. The germline V gene has CDR1 MNHEY and CDR2 SMNVEV (reference sequence). Between the trimmed V and J ends, which lost 5 bases and 2 bases, there was a span of 10 bases. Written as DNA, the CDR3 is TGTGCCAGCAGTCCCCAGGTGACCTACGAGCAGTACTTC. Encoded protein: CASSPQVTYEQYF.

This clonotype was seen at least ten times. The chain combines TRBV28 with TRBJ2-3; 9 nucleotides align to TRBD1. V lost 6 bases to trimming and J lost 4 bases; unmatched junction nucleotides: 17. CDR1 is MDHEN, CDR2 SYDVKM, per germline. The CDR3 is 18 amino acids. CDR3 sequence reads: CASSQKQGAFVGSDTQYF. CDR3 DNA sequence: TGTGCCAGCAGCCAAAAACAGGGGGCGTTTGTGGGATCAGATACGCAGTATTTT.

The CDR3 nucleotides read TGCGCCAGCAGCCAGCGCCCGGGACAGACCTACGAGCAGTACTTC. It encodes CASSQRPGQTYEQYF. V is TRBV4-1 and J is TRBJ2-7, with 7 positions matching TRBD1. There are 15 residues in the CDR3. Looked up from germline, CDR1 is MGHRA and CDR2 is YSYEKL. V shed 3 bases and J 2 bases; nucleotides not matched to a gene: 7.

CDR3 in amino acids: CASSSGGLYNSPLHF. The CDR3 DNA reads TGTGCCAGCAGTTCGGGGGGACTTTATAATTCACCCCTCCACTTT. V and J are TRBV5-8 and TRBJ1-6; TRBD1 is a possible D gene (5 bases). CDR3 length equals 15 residues. From germline, CDR1 is SGHTS and CDR2 YDEGEE. V lost 5 bases and J 4 bases, leaving 13 bases between the germline ends.

There are many counts of this clonotype. V is TRBV2 and J is TRBJ2-5; possibly TRBD1 for D (5 bases). The CDR3 length is 13 residues. In germline, CDR1 is SNHLY, CDR2 FYNNEI. Trimming stripped 6 bases from V and 5 bases from J, with 13 bases between. The CDR3 DNA is TGTGCCAGCAGCACAGGTTCATGGGAGACCCAGTACTTC. This translates into CASSTGSWETQYF.

This clonotype appeared many times. The chain joins TRBV27 to TRBJ2-3, with 7 bases matching TRBD1. The CDR3 has 15 residues. Germline V gene data show CDR1 as MNHEY and CDR2 as SMNVEV (reference sequence). Trimming cost V 8 bases and J 1 base; bases outside gene matches: 9. CDR3 DNA: TGTGCCAGCCGGCAATACGGGACAGGCACAGATACGCAGTATTTT. Protein sequence: CASRQYGTGTDTQYF.

This clonotype has more than one count but fewer than ten. This likely comes from a read error, as the CDR3 has no conserved phenylalanine or tryptophan at its end. The chain couples TRBV7-2 to TRBJ1-5; a weak D match, TRBD1 (6 bases). Trimming cost V 4 bases and J 2 bases, with 15 bases left between them. CDR3 size: 16 residues. The germline V gene has CDR1 SGHTA and CDR2 FQGNSA. The CDR3 sequence: CASSSQGRSGNQPQHL. CDR3 DNA sequence: TGTGCCAGCAGCTCCCAGGGGAGGTCGGGCAATCAGCCCCAGCATCTT.

CDR3 DNA: TGTGCCAGCAGCCGCGAATGGACTAGCGACTACAATGAGCAGTTCTTC. Its translation: CASSREWTSDYNEQFF. The rearrangement uses TRBV7-3 and TRBJ2-1; 9 positions agree with TRBD2. This CDR3 has 16 residues. Trimming removed 5 bases from V and 3 bases from J; junction bases left unmatched: 8. Germline CDR1 reads SGHTA; CDR2 reads FQGTGA.

Ten or more counts support this clonotype. The V gene is TRBV15, the J gene TRBJ2-7; D remains ambiguous. The CDR3 is 16 residues long. The germline V gene has CDR1 LNHNV and CDR2 YYDKDF (reference sequence). V lost 0 bases, J lost 3 bases, and 15 bases lay in between. Here the CDR3 reads CATSRDAGSRIYEQYF. The DNA of the CDR3 is TGTGCCACCAGCAGAGATGCAGGAAGCCGGATCTACGAGCAGTACTTC.

This clonotype was observed at least ten times. The chain couples TRBV18 to TRBJ1-1; tentatively, D is TRBD1 (5 bases). CDR1 and CDR2 (germline): KGHSH, LQKENI. Trimming pared 3 bases from V and 4 bases from J, leaving 12 bases between. This CDR3 has 14 residues. DNA for the CDR3: TGTGCCAGCTCACCCCAGGGTATCGGCACTGAAGCTTTCTTT. Residues: CASSPQGIGTEAFF.

This clonotype was detected ten times or more. V and J are TRBV4-2 and TRBJ1-1; a possible D gene is TRBD1 (5 bases). CDR1 LGHNA and CDR2 YNFKEQ come from the germline V gene. Trimming took 4 bases from V and 8 from J, leaving 20 bases between them. This CDR3 is built from 15 residues. As DNA, the CDR3 is TGTGCCAGCAGCCGAGGGGACCGCGTACAAGCAGAAGCTTTCTTT. Encoded protein: CASSRGDRVQAEAFF.